The sequence of this T cell receptor (beta chain) was determined in a study of T cells after yellow fever vaccination. Study-wide findings and caveats: Researchers report a weaker secondary response that nonetheless peaked faster, day 5 versus 15. Post-booster reappearance was seen for most primary-vaccination clones (about 96% CD4, roughly 88% CD8).

Worth noting for this clonotype: The antigen remains undetermined.

TCRdb reprocessed the 5' RACE reads with MiXCR, giving one entry per CDR3 protein. The data hold about 68,000 distinct CDR3 sequences, with approximately 7% observed a single time. CDR1 is DFQATT and CDR2 is SNEGSKA in the germline V gene (reference sequence). J gave up 6 bases and V 7 bases, and 13 bases lay outside the gene matches. The CDR3 is made up of 15 amino acids. Sequencing was performed on CD8+ T cells sorted from PBMCs, taken roughly seven weeks after the first yellow fever vaccination. This receptor was taken from a man aged 18-30 years who received the YFV17D yellow fever vaccine. V and J are TRBV20-1 and TRBJ2-1; 9 bases align to TRBD1. The DNA for the CDR3 is TGCAGTGGGGTTTGGGGACAGGGCAATTCCAATGAGCAGTTCTTC. Residues: CSGVWGQGNSNEQFF.